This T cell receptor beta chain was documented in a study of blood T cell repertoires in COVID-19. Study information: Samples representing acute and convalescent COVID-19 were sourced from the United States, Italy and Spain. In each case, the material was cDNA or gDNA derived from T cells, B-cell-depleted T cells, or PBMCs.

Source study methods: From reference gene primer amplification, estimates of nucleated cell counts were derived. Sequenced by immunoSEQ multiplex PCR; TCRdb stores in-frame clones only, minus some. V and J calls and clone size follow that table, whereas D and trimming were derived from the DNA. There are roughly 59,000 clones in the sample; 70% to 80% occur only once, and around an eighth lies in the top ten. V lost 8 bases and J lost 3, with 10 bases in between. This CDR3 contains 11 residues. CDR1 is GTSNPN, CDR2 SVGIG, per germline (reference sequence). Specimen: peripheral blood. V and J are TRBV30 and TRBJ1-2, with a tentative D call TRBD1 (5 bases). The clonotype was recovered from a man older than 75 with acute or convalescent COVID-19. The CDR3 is CARGFDYGYTF. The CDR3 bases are TGTGCCCGGGGGTTCGACTATGGCTACACCTTC.